One and the same sample provided the 12 T cell receptor beta chains below, sequenced in a study of post-analysis software for immune sequencing data. Their antigens remain unidentified. Study conclusions and caveats: Five TRBV segments occurring more often in patients than controls included TRBV5-6, TRBV5-1 and TRBV20-1.

Unique molecular identifiers tagged the TCR beta cDNA libraries. Using its own MiXCR run on the PCR reads, TCRdb lists one record per CDR3 protein. In the table there are some 690,000 distinct CDR3 sequences, around 27% of which are singletons. The sequencing sample was made of blood. These receptors were collected from a girl aged 10-17 years with multiple sclerosis.

The chain couples TRBV7-2 to TRBJ2-3; maybe TRBD2 (6 bases). The CDR3 contains 15 residues. The V end lost 3 bases, the J end lost 4 bases, and 14 bases lay between the germline ends. Germline loops: CDR1 SGHTA, CDR2 FQGNSA. CDR3 residues: CASSFYTGESDTQYF. CDR3 nucleotides: TGTGCCAGCAGCTTTTATACGGGGGAGTCAGATACGCAGTATTTT.

This chain uses TRBV5-4 with TRBJ2-1; 10 bases agree with TRBD2. The CDR3 spans 18 residues. The germline gives CDR1 SGHNT, CDR2 YYREEE (reference sequence). Losses at the gene ends were 4 bases for V and 8 bases for J; bases not matched to a gene: 18. The CDR3 DNA follows: TGTGCCAGCAGCCGCGGGGGTCCTAGCGGGAGATCTAGGGATGAGCAGTTCTTC. Its translation is CASSRGGPSGRSRDEQFF.

The V gene is TRBV5-5, the J gene TRBJ1-5; a possible D gene is TRBD1 (5 bases). Germline CDR1 and CDR2: SGHKS and YYEKEE (reference sequence). The CDR3 is made up of 15 amino acids. The V end was cut by 0 bases, the J end by 2 bases, with 9 bases between. The CDR3 DNA is TGTGCCAGCAGCTTGGCAGGGAATGGCAATCAGCCCCAGCATTTT. As protein: CASSLAGNGNQPQHF.

The chain employs TRBV7-9 and TRBJ2-7; TRBD1 is a possible D gene (5 bases). The germline V gene has CDR1 SEHNR and CDR2 FQNEAQ (reference sequence). The CDR3 is made up of 12 amino acids. V was shortened by 2 bases and J by 7 bases, with 9 bases between the two germline ends. The CDR3 loop is CASSLKDNEQYF. CDR3 DNA sequence: TGTGCCAGCAGCTTAAAGGACAATGAGCAGTACTTC.

Turning to this clonotype: This could be a read error, since a much larger clone is one nucleotide away. The conserved closing phenylalanine or tryptophan is absent in this CDR3, likely reflecting a read error. V is TRBV7-9 and J is TRBJ2-1, with 8 bases identical to TRBD2. With V trimmed by 4 bases and J by 9 bases, 2 bases remained unmatched. CDR3 length equals 12 residues. The germline V gene encodes CDR1 SEHNR and CDR2 FQNEAQ (reference sequence). CDR3 bases: TGTGCCAGCAGCTCAACTAGCGGTGAGCAGTTCTGC. Its translation is CASSSTSGEQFC.

The chain uses TRBV12-3 or TRBV12-4 and TRBJ2-7; D is perhaps TRBD1 (5 bases). Between the trimmed V and J ends, which lost 2 bases and 3 bases, there was a span of 11 bases. This CDR3 region has 14 residues. CDR3 residues: CASSLFGALYEQYF. The CDR3 coding sequence is TGTGCCAGCAGTTTATTTGGGGCCCTCTACGAGCAGTACTTC.

Note on this clonotype: The junction and the germline gene differ at one end; a read error may be behind it. V and J are TRBV20-1 and TRBJ2-5, with 9 positions matching TRBD1. The CDR3 length is 12 residues. Germline V gene sequence: CDR1 DFQATT, CDR2 SNEGSKA (reference sequence). DNA of the CDR3: TGCAGGGCTAGTACGGAACGGGACAGGGAGTACTTC. It specifies CRASTERDREYF.

This clonotype has just a few counts. V is TRBV9 and J is TRBJ1-1; D is unclear. CDR3 length: 10 residues. The V gene lost 4 bases and the J gene lost 8 bases, with 6 bases spanning the gap. Germline CDR1 and CDR2: SGDLS and YYNGEE. The CDR3 nucleotides read TGTGCCAGCAGCCCGCGAGAAGCTTTCTTT. It encodes CASSPREAFF.

The CDR3 here is CASRQGAHEQFF. The CDR3 DNA reads as TGCGCCAGCCGACAGGGGGCCCATGAGCAGTTCTTC. The chain couples TRBV5-1 to TRBJ2-1; 10 positions match TRBD1. Germline V gene sequence: CDR1 SGHRS, CDR2 YFSETQ. V lost 7 bases, J lost 8 bases, and 3 bases stayed unmatched. This CDR3 spans 12 amino acids.

This clonotype was found once. V usage is TRBV9 and J usage is TRBJ2-5; 7 bases agree with TRBD1. V trimming: 3 bases; J trimming: 11 bases; junction bases outside the gene matches: 10. Germline V gene sequence: CDR1 SGDLS, CDR2 YYNGEE. The CDR3 has 13 residues. The CDR3 here is CASSGTGAVEQYF. DNA for the CDR3: TGTGCCAGCAGCGGCACAGGGGCCGTTGAGCAGTACTTC. Looking up the rest from reference TRBV9 and TRBJ2-5 gives the full variable domain: DSGVTQTPKHLITATGQRVTLRCSPRSGDLSVYWYQQSLDQGLQFLIQYYNGEERAKGNILERFSAQQFPDLHSELNLSSLELGDSALYFCASSGTGAVEQYFGPGTRLLVL.

The rearrangement links TRBV20-1 to TRBJ2-3, with TRBD2 as a possible D gene (6 bases). Germline V gene data show CDR1 as DFQATT and CDR2 as SNEGSKA (reference sequence). CDR3 size: 15 residues. Trimming cost V 4 bases and J 0 bases, with 14 bases left between them. CDR3: CSANPGTSSTDTQYF. CDR3 DNA sequence: TGCAGTGCTAACCCCGGGACTTCTAGCACAGATACGCAGTATTTT.

This chain connects TRBV28 to TRBJ2-3; D unclear. CDR1 MDHEN and CDR2 SYDVKM come from the germline V gene. The CDR3 spans 12 residues. V was trimmed by 5 bases and J by 6 bases, leaving 9 bases between them. CDR3 coding DNA: TGTGCCAGCAGTCCCCCGAGGGATACGCAGTATTTT. As protein: CASSPPRDTQYF.